One and the same sample provided the 16 T cell receptor beta chains below, sequenced in a study of blood T cells in healthy people across ages. The authors ran a second PCR of about 7 to 12 cycles using a sample-barcoded 5' primer and a J-beta primer mix. TCRdb ran MiXCR on the 5' RACE reads and lists one entry per CDR3 protein. The sample yields roughly 1,100,000 distinct CDR3 sequences, around 27% seen once. The same data also contributed to another study, on T cells of mothers and their children.

Source material: blood. The receptors were gathered from a girl aged 2 to 9 in good health.

V is TRBV20-1 and J is TRBJ2-3; a weak D match, TRBD2 (5 bases). The CDR3 runs to 16 residues. CDR1 and CDR2 (germline): DFQATT, SNEGSKA (reference sequence). Between the trimmed V and J ends, which lost 6 bases and 6 bases, there was a span of 25 bases. The CDR3, as DNA: TGCAGTGCCCGCCCACCACTAGTCTTCAAGGCGGATACGCAGTATTTT. This translates into CSARPPLVFKADTQYF.

The rearrangement uses TRBV9 and TRBJ1-2, with TRBD1 identical over 7 bases. The V and J ends lost 0 bases and 5 bases, in that order; junction bases with no gene match: 13. This CDR3 has 17 residues. CDR1 SGDLS and CDR2 YYNGEE come from the germline V gene. CDR3: CASSVASRAGTVYGYTF. In DNA form, the CDR3 reads TGTGCCAGCAGCGTAGCTTCAAGGGCTGGGACAGTGTATGGCTACACCTTC.

The V call is TRBV24-1, the J call TRBJ1-1; D not certain. This CDR3 contains 13 residues. In germline, CDR1 is KGHDR, CDR2 SFDVKD. V lost 8 bases and J 5 bases, leaving 14 bases between the germline ends. CDR3: CATTEHLRTEAFF. The CDR3 nucleotides read TGTGCCACCACTGAACATCTCCGGACTGAAGCTTTCTTT.

The chain is built from TRBV7-9 and TRBJ1-2; D unclear. Trimming shortened V by 5 bases and J by 5 bases, and 18 bases separated the two germline ends. CDR1 is SEHNR, CDR2 FQNEAQ, per germline (reference sequence). This CDR3 has 15 amino acids. CDR3 bases: TGTGCCAGCAGCCACGTCGGATACTATTATTATGGCTACACCTTC. Translated, it gives CASSHVGYYYYGYTF. The whole variable domain, remainder taken from reference TRBV7-9 and TRBJ1-2, is DTGVSQNPRHKITKRGQNVTFRCDPISEHNRLYWYRQTLGQGPEFLTYFQNEAQLEKSRLLSDRFSAERPKGSFSTLEIQRTEQGDSAMYLCASSHVGYYYYGYTFGSGTRLTVV.

This clonotype was found a few times. J is TRBJ2-1 and V is TRBV20-1; D possibly corresponds to TRBD2 (5 bases). V lost 0 bases and J 2 bases, leaving 11 bases between the germline ends. This CDR3 spans 15 amino acids. CDR1 and CDR2 (germline): DFQATT, SNEGSKA (reference sequence). In nucleotides, the CDR3 is TGCAGTGCTAGAGATCCCCGACTAACCTACAATGAGCAGTTCTTC. Its protein is CSARDPRLTYNEQFF.

The chain recombines TRBV29-1 with TRBJ2-1; 8 positions agree with TRBD1. The assigned J gene may be wrong: the sequence end matches TRBJ2-7 better. CDR1 and CDR2 from the germline V gene are SQVTM and ANQGSEA. The CDR3 totals 13 residues. The CDR3 is CSVLRTGNYEQYF. CDR3 DNA sequence: TGCAGCGTTTTAAGGACAGGGAACTACGAGCAGTACTTC.

A word on this clonotype: Since a much larger clone is just one base distant, this may be a read error. The chain links TRBV29-1 to TRBJ2-1; D could derive from TRBD1 or TRBD2 (5 bases each). The better agreement between TRBJ2-5 and the DNA end casts doubt on the J call. The CDR3 extends over 11 amino acids. CDR1 is SQVTM, CDR2 ANQGSEA, per germline. CDR3 in DNA: TGCAGCGTTGGGGGGAGTGACACCCAGTACTTC. Encoded protein: CSVGGSDTQYF.

In its sample, this clonotype was seen once. The genes are TRBV7-6 and TRBJ2-7, with 7 bases fitting TRBD1. Looked up from germline, CDR1 is SGHVS and CDR2 is FNYEAQ. V shed 7 bases and J 3 bases; nucleotides not matched to a gene: 9. The CDR3 covers 14 residues. The CDR3 is CASTESGTVYEQYF. The CDR3 nucleotides are TGTGCCAGCACGGAATCCGGGACAGTCTACGAGCAGTACTTC.

This sequence joins TRBV4-1 and TRBJ1-5; a possible D gene is TRBD1 (5 bases). The CDR3 spans 14 residues. Germline CDR1 and CDR2: MGHRA and YSYEKL. V lost 4 bases and J lost 4, with 11 bases in between. CDR3 DNA sequence: TGCGCCAGCAGCCGGGACTTGGGGAATCAGCCCCAGCATTTT. Translation gives CASSRDLGNQPQHF.

The chain uses TRBV7-9 and TRBJ2-7; TRBD1 aligns across 9 bases. The assigned J gene may be wrong: the sequence end matches TRBJ2-1 better. The germline CDR1 and CDR2 sequences are SEHNR and FQNEAQ (reference sequence). The CDR3 length is 14 residues. The CDR3 sequence is CASSPRDRAGEQFF. The CDR3 DNA reads TGTGCCAGCAGCCCACGGGACAGGGCGGGTGAGCAGTTCTTC.

This clonotype was seen a few times. This clone may be a read error of a much larger clone one base away. The V and J genes are TRBV6-1 and TRBJ2-3; D tentatively reads TRBD1 or TRBD2 (5 bases each). Trimming cost V 8 bases and J 3 bases, with 6 bases left between them. This CDR3 has 11 amino acids. CDR1 MNHNS and CDR2 SASEGT come from the germline V gene. DNA for the CDR3: TGTGCCAGCGAGGGGACAGATACGCAGTATTTT. Encoded protein: CASEGTDTQYF.

This clonotype was seen a few times. The chain is built from TRBV2 and TRBJ2-5; D not certain. The germline V gene has CDR1 SNHLY and CDR2 FYNNEI. This CDR3 contains 14 residues. Trimming left V 4 bases short and J 0 bases short, with 9 bases between. For the CDR3, the DNA is TGTGCCAGCAGTGTTCAGGAGTACCAAGAGACCCAGTACTTC. The encoded protein is CASSVQEYQETQYF.

This sequence joins TRBV29-1 and TRBJ2-3; no clear D gene. V lost 2 bases and J 2 bases, leaving 5 bases between the germline ends. Germline V gene data show CDR1 as SQVTM and CDR2 as ANQGSEA. CDR3 length equals 12 residues. The CDR3 sequence is CSVERITDTQYF. The CDR3 DNA is TGCAGCGTTGAACGGATCACAGATACGCAGTATTTT.

The genes are TRBV29-1 and TRBJ2-1; TRBD2 agrees at 11 bases. The CDR3 extends over 14 amino acids. The junction had 6 bases not matched to a gene; V was cut back by 7 bases and J by 4 bases. Germline V CDR1 and CDR2: SQVTM, ANQGSEA. CDR3 sequence: CSAMGLADYNEQFF. The CDR3, as DNA: TGCAGCGCTATGGGACTAGCGGATTACAATGAGCAGTTCTTC.

This clonotype was counted only a few times. This chain links TRBV3-1 with TRBJ2-5; possible D gene TRBD2, 5 bases. The closer fit of TRBJ2-1 to the DNA end suggests the J call may be wrong. The CDR3 totals 14 residues. CDR1 is LGHDT, CDR2 YNNKEL, per germline (reference sequence). This CDR3 reads CASSQELRDNEQFF. For the CDR3, the DNA is TGTGCCAGCAGCCAAGAACTGCGGGACAATGAGCAGTTCTTC.

This clonotype was detected only a few times. The chain couples TRBV7-3 to TRBJ1-1, with D unclear. Between the trimmed V and J ends, which lost 6 bases and 1 base, there was a span of 9 bases. The CDR3 covers 13 residues. Germline loops: CDR1 SGHTA, CDR2 FQGTGA. CDR3 loop: CASSINGNTEAFF. DNA for the CDR3: TGTGCCAGCAGTATAAACGGGAACACTGAAGCTTTCTTT.